The T cell receptor beta chain described here comes from a study of T cells in narcolepsy. On the study more broadly: Donors had narcolepsy type 1 or type 2, or were healthy controls.

Data came from immunoSEQ multiplex PCR; TCRdb stores just in-frame clones and leaves some out. The table includes about 29,000 clones, around 87% detected once. Comments on this clone: Its antigen is still unknown.

Study findings and constraints: Same-patient CSF and blood CD4+ T cell clonotypes included HCRT-specific and TRIB2-specific autoreactive ones. Autoreactive clonotypes reportedly recurred in blood of same and different patients, not controls.

The CDR3 is 18 amino acids. The germline gives CDR1 MNHEY, CDR2 SMNVEV (reference sequence). The J segment lost 4 bases and the V segment lost 5 bases, leaving 9 bases of the junction unmatched. This rearrangement joins TRBV27 to TRBJ2-2; TRBD2 matches at 14 bases. This clonotype was sampled from a human donor in good health. Source material: memory (CD45RA-) CD4+ T cells from blood. The CDR3 here is CASSKTSGRAQGTGELFF. In nucleotides, the CDR3 is TGTGCCAGCAGTAAGACTAGCGGGAGGGCCCAGGGCACCGGGGAGCTGTTTTTT.